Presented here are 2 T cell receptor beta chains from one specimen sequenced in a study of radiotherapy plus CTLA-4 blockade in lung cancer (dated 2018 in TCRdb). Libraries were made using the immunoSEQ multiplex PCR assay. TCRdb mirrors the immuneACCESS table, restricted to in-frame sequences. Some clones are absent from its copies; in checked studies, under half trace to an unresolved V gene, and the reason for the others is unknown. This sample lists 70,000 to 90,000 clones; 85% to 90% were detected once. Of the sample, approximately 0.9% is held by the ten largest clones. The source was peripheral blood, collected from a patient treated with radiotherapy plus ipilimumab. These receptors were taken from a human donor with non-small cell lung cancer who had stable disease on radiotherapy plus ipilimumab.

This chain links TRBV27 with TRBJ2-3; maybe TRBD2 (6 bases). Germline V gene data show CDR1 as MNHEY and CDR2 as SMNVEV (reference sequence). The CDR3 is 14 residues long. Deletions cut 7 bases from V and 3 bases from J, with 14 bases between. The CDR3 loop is CASKWAGSTDTQYF. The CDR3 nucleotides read TGTGCCAGCAAATGGGCGGGGAGTACAGATACGCAGTATTTT.

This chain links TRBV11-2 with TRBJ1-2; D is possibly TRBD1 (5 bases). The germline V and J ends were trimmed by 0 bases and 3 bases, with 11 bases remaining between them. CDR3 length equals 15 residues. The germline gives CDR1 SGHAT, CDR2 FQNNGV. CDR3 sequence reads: CASSLEWSRDYGYTF. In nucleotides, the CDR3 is TGTGCCAGCAGCTTAGAATGGTCCAGGGACTATGGCTACACCTTC.